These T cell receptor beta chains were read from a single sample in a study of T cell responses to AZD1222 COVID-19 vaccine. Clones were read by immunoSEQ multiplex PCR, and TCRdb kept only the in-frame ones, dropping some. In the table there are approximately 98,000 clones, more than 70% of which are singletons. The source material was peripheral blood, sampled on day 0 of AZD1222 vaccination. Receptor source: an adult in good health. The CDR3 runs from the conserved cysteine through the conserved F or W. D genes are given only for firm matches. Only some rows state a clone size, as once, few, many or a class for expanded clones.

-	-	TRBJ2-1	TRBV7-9	CASSLESQSEQFF	TGTGCCAGCAGCTTAGAGTCACAGAGTGAGCAGTTCTTC
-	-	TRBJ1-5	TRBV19	CASSYRGAGVLVNQPQHF	TGTGCCAGTAGTTATCGGGGGGCAGGGGTCCTTGTCAATCAGCCCCAGCATTTT
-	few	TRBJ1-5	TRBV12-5	CASSDVSGPQHF	TGTGCTTCTTCGGACGTCTCGGGGCCCCAGCATTTT
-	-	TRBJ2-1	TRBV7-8	CASSRPTVLSYNEQFF	TGTGCCAGCAGCCGCCCGACTGTTCTCTCCTACAATGAGCAGTTCTTC
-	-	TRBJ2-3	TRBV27	CASSFRSADTQYF	TGTGCCAGCAGTTTTCGATCCGCAGATACGCAGTATTTT
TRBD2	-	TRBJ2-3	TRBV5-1	CASSRTSGGTDTQYF	TGCGCCAGCAGCCGGACTAGCGGGGGCACGGATACGCAGTATTTT
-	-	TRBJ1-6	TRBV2	CASSVGGQNSPLHF	TGTGCCAGCAGTGTTGGGGGGCAAAATTCACCCCTCCACTTT
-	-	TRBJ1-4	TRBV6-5	CASSYHTATNEKLFF	TGTGCCAGCAGTTACCACACTGCAACTAATGAAAAACTGTTTTTT
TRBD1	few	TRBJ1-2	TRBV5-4	CASSSPGQGLGNYGYTF	TGTGCCAGCAGCTCACCGGGACAGGGTTTGGGGAACTATGGCTACACCTTC
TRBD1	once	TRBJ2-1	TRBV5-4	CASLRQGAYNEQFF	TGTGCCAGCTTGAGACAGGGGGCCTACAATGAGCAGTTCTTC
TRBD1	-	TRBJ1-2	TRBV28	CASRTTRGQGRNYGYTF	TGTGCCAGCAGGACGACCCGAGGACAGGGACGTAACTATGGCTACACCTTC
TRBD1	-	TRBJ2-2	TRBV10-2	CAIRGTGRFTGELFF	TGCGCCATCAGGGGGACAGGGCGTTTCACCGGGGAGCTGTTTTTT
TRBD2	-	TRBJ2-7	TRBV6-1	CASSEGSSGDFEQYF	TGTGCCAGCAGTGAAGGAAGTAGCGGGGATTTCGAGCAGTACTTC
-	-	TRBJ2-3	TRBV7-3	CASSLSQGTDTQYF	TGTGCCAGCAGCTTAAGCCAGGGCACAGATACGCAGTATTTT
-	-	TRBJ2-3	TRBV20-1	CRGDTQYF	TGCAGGGGGGATACGCAGTATTTT
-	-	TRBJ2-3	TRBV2	CASRKGGPTDTQYF	TGTGCCAGCAGGAAGGGGGGGCCCACAGATACGCAGTATTTT
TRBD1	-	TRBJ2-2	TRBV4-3	CASSQDPGQEKTGELFF	TGCGCCAGCAGCCAAGACCCGGGACAGGAGAAAACCGGGGAGCTGTTTTTT
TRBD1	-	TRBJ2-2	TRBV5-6	CASSSTGVAKTGELFF	TGTGCCAGCAGTTCGACAGGGGTCGCAAAGACCGGGGAGCTGTTTTTT
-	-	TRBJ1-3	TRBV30	CAWNLASGGNTIYF	TGTGCCTGGAATCTGGCGTCAGGTGGAAACACCATATATTTT
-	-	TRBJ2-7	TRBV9	CASSVSQTHYEQYF	TGTGCCAGCAGCGTGAGCCAGACCCACTACGAGCAGTACTTC
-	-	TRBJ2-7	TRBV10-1	CASSWTVYEQYF	TGCGCCAGCAGTTGGACAGTCTACGAGCAGTACTTC
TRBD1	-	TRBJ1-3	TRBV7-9	CASRPDRGPGNTIYF	TGTGCCAGCAGACCAGACAGGGGTCCTGGAAACACCATATATTTT
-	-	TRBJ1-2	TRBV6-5	CASRTTVGSYGYTF	TGTGCCAGCAGAACGACGGTGGGGTCATATGGCTACACCTTC
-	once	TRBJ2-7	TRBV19	CASSIVSASNEQYF	TGTGCCAGTAGTATAGTGTCGGCCTCCAACGAGCAGTACTTC
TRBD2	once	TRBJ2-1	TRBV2	CASSPLAASYNEQFF	TGTGCCAGCAGTCCTCTAGCGGCTTCCTACAATGAGCAGTTCTTC
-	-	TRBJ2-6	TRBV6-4	CASTDTGSGANVLTF	TGTGCCAGCACCGATACAGGGTCTGGGGCCAACGTCCTGACTTTC
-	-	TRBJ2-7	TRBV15	CATSSPRGWLAYEQYF	TGTGCCACCAGCAGTCCTCGGGGCTGGTTAGCCTACGAGCAGTACTTC
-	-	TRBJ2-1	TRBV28	CASSLDTYNEQFF	TGTGCCAGCAGTTTAGACACATACAATGAGCAGTTCTTC
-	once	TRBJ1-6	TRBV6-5	CASSSQDKNSPLHF	TGTGCCAGCAGTTCGCAGGATAAGAATTCACCCCTCCACTTT
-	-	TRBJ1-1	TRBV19	CASSKKSTGWTEAFF	TGTGCCAGTAGTAAAAAATCCACAGGGTGGACTGAAGCTTTCTTT
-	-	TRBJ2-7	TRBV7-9	CASSLGDARQSEQYF	TGTGCCAGCAGCTTAGGAGACGCAAGACAATCGGAGCAGTACTTC
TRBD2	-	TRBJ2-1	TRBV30	CAYDNRGGNEQFF	TGTGCCTACGACAACCGGGGGGGCAATGAGCAGTTCTTC
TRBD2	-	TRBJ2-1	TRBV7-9	CASSLGASGGVYNEQFF	TGTGCCAGCAGCTTAGGGGCCAGCGGGGGTGTCTACAATGAGCAGTTCTTC
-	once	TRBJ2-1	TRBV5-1	CASSSSGTGNNEQFF	TGCGCCAGCAGCTCCTCCGGGACGGGGAACAATGAGCAGTTCTTC